Each of the 29 T cell receptor beta chains below was sequenced from the same sample in a study of T cells in Graves' hyperthyroidism and ophthalmopathy. RNA transcripts gave rise to amplified TCR beta CDR3 regions. The HTBI primer set drove a first-round RT-PCR of the TCR CDR3. TCRdb reanalysed the multiplex PCR reads using MiXCR and keeps one entry per CDR3 protein. The sample carries roughly 700,000 distinct CDR3 sequences, around 16% recorded once. Sequenced sample: blood. The receptors shown here come from a man over 45 with Graves' hyperthyroidism.

This clonotype was counted at least ten times. The chain links TRBV19 to TRBJ1-1; 7 bases match TRBD1. CDR1 and CDR2 (germline): LNHDA, SQIVND (reference sequence). This CDR3 has 15 amino acids. The ends lost 5 bases at V and 4 bases at J; junction bases unmatched: 10. Written as DNA, the CDR3 is TGTGCCAGTAGTCCTTCGACAGGGTCGAGCACTGAAGCTTTCTTT. This translates into CASSPSTGSSTEAFF.

This clonotype was seen ten or more times. Here the CDR3 DNA reads TGTGCCAGCAGCTTAGGGGTTGAGAACACCGGGGAGCTGTTTTTT. Its translation: CASSLGVENTGELFF. The chain is built from TRBV11-3 and TRBJ2-2; no definite D call. Trimming removed 1 base at V and 1 base at J, with 7 bases between. This CDR3 is built from 15 residues. The germline V gene has CDR1 SGHNT and CDR2 YENEEA.

This clonotype was counted ten times or more. The chain recombines TRBV27 with TRBJ1-6; 9 bases line up with TRBD1. Losses at the gene ends were 5 bases for V and 8 bases for J; bases not matched to a gene: 4. Germline CDR1 reads MNHEY; CDR2 reads SMNVEV (reference sequence). The CDR3 runs to 14 residues. The CDR3 DNA reads TGTGCCAGCAGTCCACAGGGGGCGGATTCACCCCTCCACTTT. Amino acids: CASSPQGADSPLHF.

This clonotype was observed many times. The gene calls are TRBV6-1 and TRBJ2-7, with 10 bases identical to TRBD1. Per the germline V gene, CDR1 is MNHNS and CDR2 is SASEGT. CDR3 size: 15 residues. The junction had 4 bases not matched to a gene; V was cut back by 5 bases and J by 0 bases. The CDR3 DNA reads as TGTGCCAGCAGTAAGGGACAGGGGCGCTCCTACGAGCAGTACTTC. It codes for CASSKGQGRSYEQYF.

This clonotype has only one observation. The chain joins TRBV28 to TRBJ1-3; 7 bases agree with TRBD1. This CDR3 comprises 16 residues. Germline values: CDR1 MDHEN, CDR2 SYDVKM. V was pared by 6 bases and J by 0 bases, with 8 bases of the junction left unmatched. Here the CDR3 reads CASSIGTAFSGNTIYF. CDR3 coding DNA: TGTGCCAGCAGCATAGGGACAGCCTTCTCTGGAAACACCATATATTTT. The full variable domain, completed using reference TRBV28 and TRBJ1-3, is DVKVTQSSRYLVKRTGEKVFLECVQDMDHENMFWYRQDPGLGLRLIYFSYDVKMKEKGDIPEGYSVSREKKERFSLILESASTNQTSMYLCASSIGTAFSGNTIYFGEGSWLTVV.

The chain couples TRBV30 to TRBJ1-2, with D maybe TRBD1 (6 bases). The CDR3 is 15 residues long. The V gene lost 0 bases and the J gene lost 4 bases, with 15 bases spanning the gap. The germline gives CDR1 GTSNPN, CDR2 SVGIG (reference sequence). CDR3 sequence: CAWSVRTVMSYGYTF. Here the CDR3 DNA reads TGTGCCTGGAGTGTAAGGACAGTCATGAGCTATGGCTACACCTTC.

In this sample, this clonotype turned up a few times. The chain has TRBV7-9 and TRBJ2-1; TRBD2 might be the D (6 bases). V lost 4 bases, J lost 5 bases, and 15 bases lay in between. The germline V gene encodes CDR1 SEHNR and CDR2 FQNEAQ (reference sequence). CDR3 length: 15 residues. In nucleotides, the CDR3 is TGTGCCAGCAGCTCACAAGGAGCGGGCCACAATGAGCAGTTCTTC. This translates into CASSSQGAGHNEQFF.

This clonotype was detected many times. The DNA for the CDR3 is TGTGCCAGCAGTGAAGCGCCACCGCCGAACACTGAAGCTTTCTTT. This translates into CASSEAPPPNTEAFF. The rearrangement uses TRBV2 and TRBJ1-1, with D unresolved. V was clipped by 0 bases and J by 1 base, with 9 bases between them. The length of the CDR3 is 15 residues. Per the germline V gene, CDR1 is SNHLY and CDR2 is FYNNEI.

The table lists this clonotype with a few counts. The chain is built from TRBV27 and TRBJ1-6; 8 bases map to TRBD1. The length of the CDR3 is 16 residues. Germline V lookup: CDR1 MNHEY, CDR2 SMNVEV (reference sequence). J lost 0 bases, V lost 3 bases, and 1 base had no gene match. In DNA, the CDR3 is TGTGCCAGCAGTTTTGACAGGGGCTCCTATAATTCACCCCTCCACTTT. Protein: CASSFDRGSYNSPLHF.

In its sample, this clonotype was seen many times. This rearrangement joins TRBV15 to TRBJ2-7; possible D gene TRBD2, 7 bases. Germline CDR1 is LNHNV and CDR2 is YYDKDF (reference sequence). Trimming removed 1 base from V and 0 bases from J, with 13 bases in between. This CDR3 has 16 residues. CDR3 DNA: TGTGCCACCAGCAGAGGCCTAGCGGACAGCTCCTACGAGCAGTACTTC. Translating it yields CATSRGLADSSYEQYF.

Comments on this clonotype: Being one base from a much bigger clone, this may be a read error. The rearrangement uses TRBV10-1 and TRBJ2-2; no reliable D call. The last part of the DNA fits TRBJ1-1 better; the J call may be wrong. This CDR3 has 13 residues. CDR1 WNHNN and CDR2 SYGVQD come from the germline V gene (reference sequence). The CDR3 region is CASGESGTGRAFF. CDR3 DNA sequence: TGCGCCAGCGGTGAGTCGGGCACCGGGCGAGCTTTCTTT.

This clonotype came up many times. The gene calls are TRBV11-3 and TRBJ2-1; TRBD1 matches at 11 bases. Germline V gives CDR1 SGHNT, CDR2 YENEEA. Trimming took 1 base from V and 6 from J; bases not matched to a gene: 8. The CDR3 is 17 residues long. CDR3 DNA sequence: TGTGCCAGCAGCTTAGCCCCCGGGGACAGGGGGTTCAATGAGCAGTTCTTC. This gives the protein CASSLAPGDRGFNEQFF.

V gene TRBV6-2 or TRBV6-3 combines with J gene TRBJ2-1; 9 positions agree with TRBD2. J was trimmed by 10 bases and V by 6 bases; bases with no gene match: 22. Germline V lookup: CDR1 MNHEY, CDR2 SVGEGT. The CDR3 spans 18 residues. CDR3 sequence: CASRQRVGGLASVGEQFF. The CDR3 DNA follows: TGTGCCAGCAGGCAAAGGGTGGGAGGACTAGCGTCCGTTGGCGAGCAGTTCTTC.

The chain carries TRBV30 and TRBJ2-3; D ambiguous. Trimming removed 2 bases from V and 8 bases from J, with 8 bases in between. CDR3 length: 11 amino acids. Per germline, CDR1 GTSNPN and CDR2 SVGIG (reference sequence). The CDR3 nucleotides read TGTGCCTGGAGTAGGGCAGGTACGCAGTATTTT. Translating gives CAWSRAGTQYF.

The chain combines TRBV19 with TRBJ2-1; D may be TRBD1 (5 bases). Trimming left V 5 bases short and J 15 bases short, with 17 bases between. Germline values: CDR1 LNHDA, CDR2 SQIVND (reference sequence). The CDR3 consists of 12 residues. The CDR3 loop is CASSSRETKRFF. DNA of the CDR3: TGTGCCAGTAGTTCCAGGGAAACAAAGCGGTTCTTC.

This clonotype was found once. The rearrangement joins TRBV6-1 to TRBJ2-1; the match to TRBD2 covers 11 bases. Germline CDR1 is MNHNS and CDR2 is SASEGT. The CDR3 has 19 residues. The V and J ends lost 7 bases and 0 bases, in that order; junction bases with no gene match: 14. The CDR3 nucleotides read TGTGCCAGCATCTCCGGGGCTAGCGGGAGGCAGTTCTCCTACAATGAGCAGTTCTTC. As protein: CASISGASGRQFSYNEQFF.

The V call is TRBV3-1, the J call TRBJ2-7; D remains ambiguous. V was cut by 1 base and J by 4 bases, with 11 bases left in between. This CDR3 spans 14 amino acids. CDR1 is LGHDT and CDR2 is YNNKEL in the germline V gene (reference sequence). In DNA form, the CDR3 reads TGTGCCAGCAGCCAAGGACGTTCCCGATACGAGCAGTACTTC. This codes for CASSQGRSRYEQYF.

In this sample, this clonotype turned up many times. The chain links TRBV2 to TRBJ2-7; D is unclear. CDR1 and CDR2 (germline): SNHLY, FYNNEI. V was pared by 0 bases and J by 3 bases, with 9 bases between. CDR3 length: 14 residues. CDR3 loop: CASSEAVKGYEQYF. DNA for the CDR3: TGTGCCAGCAGTGAAGCGGTAAAAGGCTACGAGCAGTACTTC.

This clonotype was observed many times. V is TRBV28 and J is TRBJ2-7; no clear D. CDR3 length equals 14 residues. V was clipped by 7 bases and J by 2 bases, with 15 bases between them. The germline CDR1 and CDR2 sequences are MDHEN and SYDVKM. The CDR3 nucleotides are TGTGCCAGCACGCCGGCCGCTAACCCCTACGAGCAGTACTTC. Its protein product is CASTPAANPYEQYF. The full variable domain, completed using reference TRBV28 and TRBJ2-7, is DVKVTQSSRYLVKRTGEKVFLECVQDMDHENMFWYRQDPGLGLRLIYFSYDVKMKEKGDIPEGYSVSREKKERFSLILESASTNQTSMYLCASTPAANPYEQYFGPGTRLTVT.

At least ten counts were recorded for this clonotype. The V call is TRBV28, the J call TRBJ1-1; possibly TRBD1 for D (5 bases). Per germline, CDR1 MDHEN and CDR2 SYDVKM. Trimming cost V 5 bases and J 5 bases, with 18 bases left between them. The CDR3 runs to 15 residues. CDR3 amino acids: CASSRREIVGTEAFF. The CDR3 region has the DNA TGTGCCAGCAGTCGCAGGGAGATCGTGGGGACTGAAGCTTTCTTT.

This clonotype was detected ten times or more. The CDR3: CASSLIVTSYNEQFF. Written as DNA, the CDR3 is TGTGCCAGCAGCTTAATAGTTACCTCCTACAATGAGCAGTTCTTC. The V call is TRBV7-2, the J call TRBJ2-1; D remains unclear. The CDR3 is made up of 15 amino acids. Trimming left V 2 bases short and J 0 bases short, with 8 bases between. Germline V CDR1 and CDR2: SGHTA, FQGNSA.

The V gene is TRBV6-5, the J gene TRBJ2-1; 8 positions match TRBD1. CDR1 is MNHEY, CDR2 SVGAGI, per germline. V lost 0 bases to trimming and J lost 5 bases; unmatched junction nucleotides: 9. The CDR3 is made up of 17 amino acids. The CDR3 DNA is TGTGCCAGCAGTTACTCTACCGGGACAGGTCCGCACAATGAGCAGTTCTTC. Protein: CASSYSTGTGPHNEQFF.

This clonotype was recorded a few times. This rearrangement joins TRBV9 to TRBJ2-1, with D uncertain. The CDR3 consists of 12 residues. From germline, CDR1 is SGDLS and CDR2 YYNGEE. V was clipped by 0 bases and J by 4 bases, with 2 bases between them. The CDR3 bases are TGTGCCAGCAGCGTAGTTTACAATGAGCAGTTCTTC. It specifies CASSVVYNEQFF. The full variable domain, with the rest looked up from reference TRBV9 and TRBJ2-1, is DSGVTQTPKHLITATGQRVTLRCSPRSGDLSVYWYQQSLDQGLQFLIQYYNGEERAKGNILERFSAQQFPDLHSELNLSSLELGDSALYFCASSVVYNEQFFGPGTRLTVL.

Concerning this clonotype: The germline gene is not matched at one end of the junction; a read error may be the cause. The chain uses TRBV6-1 and TRBJ2-1; D remains unclear. Looked up from germline, CDR1 is MNHNS and CDR2 is SASEGT. The CDR3 is 13 amino acids. The CDR3 sequence: CASSDPHPGEQFF. The CDR3 DNA reads TGCGCCAGCAGTGACCCCCACCCTGGTGAGCAGTTCTTC.

The chain uses TRBV20-1 and TRBJ2-6; D remains unclear. Trimming took off 6 bases at V and 0 bases at J, with 12 bases between the two ends. Looked up from germline, CDR1 is DFQATT and CDR2 is SNEGSKA (reference sequence). The CDR3 runs to 15 residues. Here the CDR3 reads CSASQASSGANVLTF. The CDR3 nucleotides read TGCAGTGCCAGTCAGGCTAGCTCTGGGGCCAACGTCCTGACTTTC.

This clonotype was seen only a few times. The chain is built from TRBV28 and TRBJ1-2; TRBD1 is a possible D gene (6 bases). The CDR3 loop spans 13 amino acids. CDR1 and CDR2 (germline): MDHEN, SYDVKM. The V end was cut by 8 bases, the J end by 1 base, with 11 bases between. As DNA, the CDR3 is TGTGCCAGCCGGGACAAGAATAACTATGGCTACACCTTC. The encoded protein is CASRDKNNYGYTF.

Ten or more counts support this clonotype. The V and J genes are TRBV19 and TRBJ1-2; TRBD1 aligns across 7 bases. Unmatched junction bases numbered 6, after V lost 9 bases and J lost 5 bases. The CDR3 runs 12 residues. In germline, CDR1 is LNHDA, CDR2 SQIVND (reference sequence). CDR3 DNA: TGTGCCAGCAGTCGACAGGGTTATGGCTACACCTTC. Its translation is CASSRQGYGYTF. The full variable domain, rest sourced from reference TRBV19 and TRBJ1-2, is DGGITQSPKYLFRKEGQNVTLSCEQNLNHDAMYWYRQDPGQGLRLIYYSQIVNDFQKGDIAEGYSVSREKKESFPLTVTSAQKNPTAFYLCASSRQGYGYTFGSGTRLTVV.

This clonotype was detected many times. The rearrangement joins TRBV10-2 to TRBJ1-1; no clear D gene. V lost 2 bases, J lost 7 bases, and 11 bases lay in between. The CDR3 length is 13 residues. Per germline, CDR1 WSHSY and CDR2 SAAADI. Here the CDR3 DNA reads TGCGCCAGCAGTGAGCGGGGAAGTAATGAAGCTTTCTTT. Its protein is CASSERGSNEAFF.

The V and J genes are TRBV2 and TRBJ2-5; the match to TRBD1 covers 8 bases. Germline CDR1 is SNHLY and CDR2 is FYNNEI. With 4 bases clipped from V and 2 bases from J, the junction kept 15 bases outside the gene matches. The CDR3 extends over 18 amino acids. The CDR3 sequence is CASSVRTGTRDRQETQYF. The CDR3 region has the DNA TGTGCCAGCAGTGTCCGGACAGGGACCCGCGACCGACAAGAGACCCAGTACTTC.